This TCR beta chain was profiled in a study of T cell changes during pregnancy in multiple sclerosis. V was cut by 5 bases and J by 8 bases, with 15 bases left in between. The CDR3 has 13 residues. Germline loops: CDR1 MDHEN, CDR2 SYDVKM. The assay was immunoSEQ multiplex PCR, and TCRdb's table has in-frame clones only and misses some. The sample carries around 37,000 clones, about 90% recorded once. The receptor was derived from a female donor with multiple sclerosis, enrolled in a pregnancy study. The J gene is TRBJ1-2, the V gene TRBV28; D is perhaps TRBD1 (5 bases). Sequencing used CD8+ T cells from peripheral blood mononuclear cells, obtained before pregnancy. CDR3 DNA: TGTGCCAGCAGTCCGGGAGGGGCGAACGGCTACACCTTC. This encodes CASSPGGANGYTF.